The clone carrying this TCR beta chain was found once. The data were obtained in a study of blood T cell repertoires in COVID-19. There are 15 residues in the CDR3. Germline loops: CDR1 SQVTM, CDR2 ANQGSEA. V lost 4 bases to trimming and J lost 0 bases; unmatched junction nucleotides: 8. Here immunoSEQ multiplex PCR was the method, and the copy in TCRdb shows in-frame clones only, minus some. The data hold hundreds of thousands of clones, with nearly 90% observed a single time. The chain employs TRBV29-1 and TRBJ1-1; the match to TRBD1 covers 7 bases. Sequencing was carried out using PBMCs or T cells enriched from blood (not recorded which). This sequence was found in a woman aged 18-29 years who had been exposed to COVID-19. The chain's CDR3 is CSVVGTEDMNTEAFF. As DNA, the CDR3 is TGCAGCGTTGTAGGGACAGAAGACATGAACACTGAAGCTTTCTTT.